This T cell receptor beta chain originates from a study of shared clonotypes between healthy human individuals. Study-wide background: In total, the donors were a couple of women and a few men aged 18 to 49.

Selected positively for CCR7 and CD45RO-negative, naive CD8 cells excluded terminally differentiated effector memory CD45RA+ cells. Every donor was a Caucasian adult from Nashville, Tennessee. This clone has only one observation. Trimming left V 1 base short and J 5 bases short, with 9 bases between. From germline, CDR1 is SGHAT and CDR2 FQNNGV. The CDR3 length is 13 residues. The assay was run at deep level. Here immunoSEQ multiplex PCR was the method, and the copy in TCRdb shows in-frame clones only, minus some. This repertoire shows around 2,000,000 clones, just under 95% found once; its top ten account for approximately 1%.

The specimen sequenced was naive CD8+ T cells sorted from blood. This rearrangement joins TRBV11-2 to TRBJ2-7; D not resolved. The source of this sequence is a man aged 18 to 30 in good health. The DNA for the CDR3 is TGTGCCAGCAGCTTAGCGGTGGGGAACGAGCAGTACTTC. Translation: CASSLAVGNEQYF.